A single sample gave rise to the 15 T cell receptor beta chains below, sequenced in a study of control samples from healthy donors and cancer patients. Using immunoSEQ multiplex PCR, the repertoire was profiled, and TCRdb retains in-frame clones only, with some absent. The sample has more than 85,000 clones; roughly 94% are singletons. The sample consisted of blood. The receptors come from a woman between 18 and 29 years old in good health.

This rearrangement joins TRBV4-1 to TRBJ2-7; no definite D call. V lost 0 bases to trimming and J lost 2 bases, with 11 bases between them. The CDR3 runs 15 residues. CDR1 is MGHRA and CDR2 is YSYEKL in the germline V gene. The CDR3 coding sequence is TGCGCCAGCAGCCAAGAACAACAGCTGACCTACGAGCAGTACTTC. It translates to CASSQEQQLTYEQYF.

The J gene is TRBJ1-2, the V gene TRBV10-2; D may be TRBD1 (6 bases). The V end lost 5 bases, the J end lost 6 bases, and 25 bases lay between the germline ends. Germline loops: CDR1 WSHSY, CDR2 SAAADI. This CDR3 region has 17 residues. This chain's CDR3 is CASSFLQGAATQHGYTF. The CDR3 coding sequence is TGCGCCAGCAGTTTCCTACAGGGTGCTGCAACCCAACATGGCTACACCTTC.

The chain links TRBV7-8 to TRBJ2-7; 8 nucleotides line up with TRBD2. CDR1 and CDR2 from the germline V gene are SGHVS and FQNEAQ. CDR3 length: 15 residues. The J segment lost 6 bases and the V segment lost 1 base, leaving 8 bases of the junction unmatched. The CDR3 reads CASSLENGRGIEQYF. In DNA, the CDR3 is TGTGCCAGCAGCTTAGAAAACGGGAGGGGAATCGAGCAGTACTTC. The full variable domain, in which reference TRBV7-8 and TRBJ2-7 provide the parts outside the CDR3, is GAGVSQSPRYKVAKRGQDVALRCDPISGHVSLFWYQQALGQGPEFLTYFQNEAQLDKSGLPSDRFFAERPEGSVSTLKIQRTQQEDSAVYLCASSLENGRGIEQYFGPGTRLTVT.

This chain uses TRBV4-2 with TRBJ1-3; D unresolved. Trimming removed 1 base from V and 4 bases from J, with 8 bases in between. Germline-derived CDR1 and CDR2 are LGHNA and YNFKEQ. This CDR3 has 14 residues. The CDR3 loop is CASSQGVTGNTIYF. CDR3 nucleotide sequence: TGTGCCAGCAGCCAAGGAGTCACCGGAAACACCATATATTTT.

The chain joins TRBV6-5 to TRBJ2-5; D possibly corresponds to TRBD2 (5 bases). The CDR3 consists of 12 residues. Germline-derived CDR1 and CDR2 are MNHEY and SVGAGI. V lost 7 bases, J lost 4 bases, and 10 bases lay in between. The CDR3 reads CASTRAGETQYF. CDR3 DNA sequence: TGTGCCAGCACGCGGGCTGGAGAGACCCAGTACTTC.

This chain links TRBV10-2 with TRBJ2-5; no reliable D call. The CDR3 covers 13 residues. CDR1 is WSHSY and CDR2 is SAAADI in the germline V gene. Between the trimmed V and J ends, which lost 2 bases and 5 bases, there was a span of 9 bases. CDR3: CASSEVQLETQYF. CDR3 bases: TGCGCCAGCAGTGAGGTGCAATTGGAGACCCAGTACTTC.

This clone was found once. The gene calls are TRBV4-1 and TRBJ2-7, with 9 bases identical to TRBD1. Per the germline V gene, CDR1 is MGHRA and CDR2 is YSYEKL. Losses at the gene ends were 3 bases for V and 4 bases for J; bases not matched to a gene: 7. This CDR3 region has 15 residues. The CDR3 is CASSHDGTGQYEQYF. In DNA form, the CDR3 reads TGCGCCAGCAGCCATGATGGGACAGGGCAATACGAGCAGTACTTC.

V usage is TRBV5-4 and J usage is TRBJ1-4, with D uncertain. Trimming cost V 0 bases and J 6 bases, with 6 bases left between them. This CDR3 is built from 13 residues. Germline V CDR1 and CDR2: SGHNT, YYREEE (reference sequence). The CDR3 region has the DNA TGTGCCAGCAGCTTGGCTGGGGATGAAAAACTGTTTTTT. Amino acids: CASSLAGDEKLFF.

The CDR3 region has the DNA TGTGCCAGCAGTTTGGAGGTTCAAGATACGCAGTATTTT. Protein sequence: CASSLEVQDTQYF. The V and J genes are TRBV12-3 or TRBV12-4 and TRBJ2-3, with D possibly being TRBD2 (5 bases). This CDR3 is 13 amino acids long. Trimming stripped 3 bases from V and 5 bases from J, with 9 bases between.

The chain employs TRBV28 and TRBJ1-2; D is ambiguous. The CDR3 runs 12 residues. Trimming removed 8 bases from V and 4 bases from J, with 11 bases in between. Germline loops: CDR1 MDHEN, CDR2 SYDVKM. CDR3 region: CASLEYRYGYTF. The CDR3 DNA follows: TGTGCCAGCCTAGAATATCGCTATGGCTACACCTTC.

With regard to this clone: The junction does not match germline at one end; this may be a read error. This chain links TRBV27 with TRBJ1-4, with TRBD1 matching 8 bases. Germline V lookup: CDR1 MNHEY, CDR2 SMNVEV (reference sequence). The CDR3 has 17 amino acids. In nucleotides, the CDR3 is TGTGCCAGCCTCAAACAGGGGGTTGGTGCAACTAATGAAAAGCTGTTTTTT. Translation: CASLKQGVGATNEKLFF.

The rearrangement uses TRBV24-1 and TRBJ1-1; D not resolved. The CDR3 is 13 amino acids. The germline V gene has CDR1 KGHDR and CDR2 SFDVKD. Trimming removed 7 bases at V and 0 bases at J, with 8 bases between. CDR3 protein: CATRRAVNTEAFF. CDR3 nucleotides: TGTGCCACCAGACGCGCAGTGAACACTGAAGCTTTCTTT.

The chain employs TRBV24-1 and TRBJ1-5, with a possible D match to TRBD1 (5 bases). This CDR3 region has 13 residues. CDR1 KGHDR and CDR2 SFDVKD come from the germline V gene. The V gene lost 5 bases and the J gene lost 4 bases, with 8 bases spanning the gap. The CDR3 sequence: CATSAGWNQPQHF. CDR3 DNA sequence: TGTGCCACCAGTGCAGGGTGGAATCAGCCCCAGCATTTT.

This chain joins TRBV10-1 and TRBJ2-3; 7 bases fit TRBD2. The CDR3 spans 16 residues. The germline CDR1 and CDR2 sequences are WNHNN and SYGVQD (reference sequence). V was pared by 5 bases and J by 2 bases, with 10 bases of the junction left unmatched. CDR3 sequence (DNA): TGCGCCAGCAGTCTGAGTTCCGCGGGAGTCACAGATACGCAGTATTTT. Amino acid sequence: CASSLSSAGVTDTQYF.

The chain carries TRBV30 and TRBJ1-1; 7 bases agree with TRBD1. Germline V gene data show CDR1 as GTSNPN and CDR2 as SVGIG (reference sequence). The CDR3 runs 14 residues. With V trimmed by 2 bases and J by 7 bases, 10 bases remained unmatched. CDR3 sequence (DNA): TGTGCCTGGAGTATCGACAGGGTGAGTAATGAAGCTTTCTTT. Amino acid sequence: CAWSIDRVSNEAFF.